This entry lists 24 T cell receptor beta chains sequenced from one sample in a study of CD8+ T cells in alopecia areata. cDNA prepared by RNA extraction and subsequent reverse transcription served as the template for sequencing. Generated by immunoSEQ multiplex PCR, the TCRdb table keeps only in-frame clones and is missing some. The sample holds some 150,000 clones; roughly three fifths are singletons and the top ten take 5% to 7%. Sequencing used CD4+ T cells sorted from blood, obtained at week 0. The receptors were gathered from a human donor with alopecia areata.

In its sample, this clone was seen a few times. This sample includes further DNA sequences coding for the same CDR3. The rearrangement joins TRBV7-2 to TRBJ2-5; D ambiguous. From germline, CDR1 is SGHTA and CDR2 FQGNSA. V was clipped by 5 bases and J by 2 bases, with 3 bases between them. This CDR3 region has 11 residues. CDR3 coding DNA: TGTGCCAGCAGCGAGCAAGAGACCCAGTACTTC. It yields the protein CASSEQETQYF. Full variable domain (rest looked up from reference TRBV7-2 and TRBJ2-5): GAGVSQSPSNKVTEKGKDVELRCDPISGHTALYWYRQSLGQGLEFLIYFQGNSAPDKSGLPSDRFSAERTGGSVSTLTIQRTQQEDSAVYLCASSEQETQYFGPGTRLLVL.

The chain is built from TRBV5-1 and TRBJ2-2; D is unresolved. Germline CDR1 SGHRS, CDR2 YFSETQ. The CDR3 sequence is 14 residues long. V gave up 4 bases and J gave up 6 bases, with 13 bases separating them. CDR3 amino acids: CASSETPSAGELFF. The CDR3, as DNA: TGCGCCAGCAGCGAAACCCCCAGTGCCGGGGAGCTGTTTTTT. Supplemented by reference TRBV5-1 and TRBJ2-2, the full variable domain reads KAGVTQTPRYLIKTRGQQVTLSCSPISGHRSVSWYQQTPGQGLQFLFEYFSETQRNKGNFPGRFSGRQFSNSRSEMNVSTLELGDSALYLCASSETPSAGELFFGEGSRLTVL.

This clone was counted a few times. The chain is built from TRBV23-1 and TRBJ1-5, with D perhaps matching TRBD1 (6 bases). TRBV23-1 is an open reading frame whose function is uncertain. This CDR3 has 14 amino acids. Trimming took off 9 bases at V and 1 base at J, with 13 bases between the two ends. The CDR3 nucleotides are TGCGCCAGAACTCTTGGACAGAGCAATCAGCCCCAGCATTTT. Translation: CARTLGQSNQPQHF.

This chain uses TRBV11-2 with TRBJ2-1; D uncertain. The CDR3 covers 17 residues. The V end lost 5 bases, the J end lost 0 bases, and 17 bases lay between the germline ends. CDR1 is SGHAT, CDR2 FQNNGV, per germline. The CDR3 spells CASSTPVTESSYNEQFF. The CDR3 region has the DNA TGTGCCAGCAGCACACCCGTCACAGAGAGCTCCTACAATGAGCAGTTCTTC.

This clone showed up just a few times. The chain employs TRBV7-9 and TRBJ2-3; no firm D call. CDR3 size: 13 residues. V was trimmed by 0 bases and J by 3 bases, leaving 4 bases between them. Per the germline V gene, CDR1 is SEHNR and CDR2 is FQNEAQ (reference sequence). CDR3 nucleotides: TGTGCCAGCAGCTTAGCGCAGACAGATACGCAGTATTTT. Encoded protein: CASSLAQTDTQYF.

V and J are TRBV5-4 and TRBJ1-2; perhaps TRBD1 as D (5 bases). V gave up 4 bases and J gave up 7 bases, with 14 bases separating them. The CDR3 is 13 residues long. CDR1 SGHNT and CDR2 YYREEE come from the germline V gene (reference sequence). The DNA of the CDR3 is TGTGCCAGCAGCCCCCGGGGGGAAGGTGGCTACACCTTC. Amino acids: CASSPRGEGGYTF.

This chain joins TRBV15 and TRBJ1-2, with a possible D match to TRBD1 (6 bases). This CDR3 comprises 15 residues. Germline V gene lookup returns CDR1 LNHNV and CDR2 YYDKDF (reference sequence). V lost 0 bases and J lost 4, with 12 bases in between. The CDR3 coding sequence is TGTGCCACCAGCAGAGAGTTTTCAGGGGCCTATGGCTACACCTTC. Its protein product is CATSREFSGAYGYTF.

The chain carries TRBV5-1 and TRBJ1-5; D is unclear. V was clipped by 3 bases and J by 7 bases, with 14 bases between them. This CDR3 spans 14 amino acids. The V gene's germline CDR1 is SGHRS and CDR2 YFSETQ. CDR3 sequence (DNA): TGCGCCAGCAGCTCTGGCAGCGGGGAACAGCCCCAGCATTTT. Its translation: CASSSGSGEQPQHF.

The chain carries TRBV29-1 and TRBJ2-5; no clear D gene. Per the germline V gene, CDR1 is SQVTM and CDR2 is ANQGSEA. The germline V and J ends were trimmed by 6 bases and 0 bases, with 8 bases remaining between them. This CDR3 has 12 amino acids. The CDR3: CSVSSYQETQYF. The CDR3, as DNA: TGCAGCGTATCTTCGTACCAAGAGACCCAGTACTTC.

J is TRBJ1-5 and V is TRBV7-9; D remains unclear. Trimming took off 5 bases at V and 0 bases at J, with 11 bases between the two ends. This CDR3 spans 15 amino acids. Germline-derived CDR1 and CDR2 are SEHNR and FQNEAQ (reference sequence). DNA for the CDR3: TGTGCCAGCAGCCCCGTTGGAGATAGCAATCAGCCCCAGCATTTT. Amino acid sequence: CASSPVGDSNQPQHF.

This clone was observed a handful of times. This chain links TRBV5-1 with TRBJ1-2; D unclear. Germline V lookup: CDR1 SGHRS, CDR2 YFSETQ. The V gene lost 2 bases and the J gene lost 1 base, with 6 bases spanning the gap. This CDR3 contains 13 residues. The CDR3 reads CASSFEVNYGYTF. Written as DNA, the CDR3 is TGCGCCAGCAGCTTCGAGGTTAACTATGGCTACACCTTC.

The chain combines TRBV7-9 with TRBJ2-1; tentatively, D is TRBD2 (5 bases). There are 12 residues in the CDR3. Trimming shortened V by 6 bases and J by 8 bases, and 11 bases separated the two germline ends. The germline V gene has CDR1 SEHNR and CDR2 FQNEAQ (reference sequence). CDR3 nucleotide sequence: TGTGCCAGCAGTAGACGGGGAGATGAGCAGTTCTTC. The encoded protein is CASSRRGDEQFF.

This chain links TRBV2 with TRBJ2-7; D not certain. The CDR3 loop spans 12 amino acids. CDR1 and CDR2 (germline): SNHLY, FYNNEI. V was cut by 7 bases and J by 2 bases, with 9 bases left in between. The CDR3 region is CASTYHPYEQYF. CDR3 in DNA: TGTGCCAGCACTTACCATCCCTACGAGCAGTACTTC.

The chain uses TRBV18 and TRBJ2-3; no firm D call. Germline CDR1 is KGHSH and CDR2 is LQKENI. CDR3 length: 14 residues. V was cut by 1 base and J by 4 bases, with 9 bases left in between. As DNA, the CDR3 is TGTGCCAGCTCACCACTGGGGATCGCAGATACGCAGTATTTT. Protein: CASSPLGIADTQYF.

This clone has more than one count but fewer than ten. V is TRBV7-2 and J is TRBJ2-3; D may correspond to TRBD1 or TRBD2 (5 bases each). CDR3 length equals 13 residues. CDR1 and CDR2 from the germline V gene are SGHTA and FQGNSA. V was cut by 3 bases and J by 13 bases, with 17 bases left in between. CDR3 loop: CASSLSFQGEKYF. The CDR3 region has the DNA TGTGCCAGCAGCTTGAGTTTCCAGGGAGAAAAGTATTTT.

A few counts support this clone. The sample contains more than one DNA sequence encoding this CDR3. V is TRBV7-9 and J is TRBJ1-5, with TRBD1 as a possible D gene (6 bases). The CDR3 is made up of 15 amino acids. Germline CDR1 reads SEHNR; CDR2 reads FQNEAQ (reference sequence). V gave up 5 bases and J gave up 0 bases, with 11 bases separating them. CDR3 loop: CASSLGGLSNQPQHF. The DNA of the CDR3 is TGTGCCAGCAGCCTAGGGGGACTTAGCAATCAGCCCCAGCATTTT.

The V call is TRBV6-1, the J call TRBJ2-1; 8 positions match TRBD1. V lost 3 bases to trimming and J lost 7 bases; unmatched junction nucleotides: 11. The CDR3 is 16 residues long. Germline values: CDR1 MNHNS, CDR2 SASEGT. CDR3 sequence: CASSEGDRLLGNEQFF. CDR3 nucleotide sequence: TGTGCCAGCAGTGAGGGGGACAGGTTATTGGGAAATGAGCAGTTCTTC.

This chain connects TRBV27 to TRBJ1-2, with D possibly TRBD1 on 5 matching bases. The V gene's germline CDR1 is MNHEY and CDR2 SMNVEV (reference sequence). Trimming cost V 5 bases and J 4 bases, with 14 bases left between them. The CDR3 covers 14 residues. The chain's CDR3 is CASSGTPGRYGYTF. CDR3 nucleotide sequence: TGTGCCAGCAGTGGGACGCCGGGACGCTATGGCTACACCTTC.

The sample holds a few counts of this clone. The gene calls are TRBV30 and TRBJ2-5, with D perhaps matching TRBD1 (5 bases). This CDR3 contains 15 residues. V was pared by 1 base and J by 1 base, with 13 bases between. The germline V gene has CDR1 GTSNPN and CDR2 SVGIG (reference sequence). CDR3 bases: TGTGCCTGGAGTGCCCCTGGGGCAGGCCAAGAGACCCAGTACTTC. Amino acids: CAWSAPGAGQETQYF.

V is TRBV29-1 and J is TRBJ1-1; D is uncertain. Germline V gene sequence: CDR1 SQVTM, CDR2 ANQGSEA. The CDR3 is 11 residues long. V lost 6 bases to trimming and J lost 8 bases, with 13 bases between them. CDR3 DNA sequence: TGCAGCGTGATGGTCGGGCAAGAAGCTTTCTTT. It codes for CSVMVGQEAFF.

This clone has a handful of counts. The chain combines TRBV29-1 with TRBJ1-6, with D hard to call. V shed 5 bases and J shed 7 bases, with 12 bases lying between them. CDR1 is SQVTM and CDR2 is ANQGSEA in the germline V gene. CDR3 length equals 13 residues. CDR3 amino acids: CSVRGQENSPLHF. Written as DNA, the CDR3 is TGCAGCGTTCGCGGGCAAGAGAATTCACCCCTCCACTTT.

J is TRBJ1-1 and V is TRBV18, with D tentatively TRBD1 (6 bases). There are 16 residues in the CDR3. The germline V gene has CDR1 KGHSH and CDR2 LQKENI. The V gene lost 2 bases and the J gene lost 0 bases, with 13 bases spanning the gap. The CDR3 is CASSPSGQNMNTEAFF. CDR3 DNA sequence: TGTGCCAGCTCACCATCGGGACAAAACATGAACACTGAAGCTTTCTTT. The full variable domain, with the rest looked up from reference TRBV18 and TRBJ1-1, is NAGVMQNPRHLVRRRGQEARLRCSPMKGHSHVYWYRQLPEEGLKFMVYLQKENIIDESGMPKERFSAEFPKEGPSILRIQQVVRGDSAAYFCASSPSGQNMNTEAFFGQGTRLTVV.

This clone has just a few counts. The chain carries TRBV29-1 and TRBJ1-1; 8 bases align to TRBD1. The CDR3 runs 12 residues. V lost 6 bases, J lost 11 bases, and 11 bases stayed unmatched. The germline gives CDR1 SQVTM, CDR2 ANQGSEA. The CDR3 DNA follows: TGCAGCGTAGGACAGGGTTCAGCAGTTGCTTTCTTT. Translation: CSVGQGSAVAFF.

The chain uses TRBV7-2 and TRBJ2-5, with 10 bases that match TRBD2. CDR1 and CDR2 (germline): SGHTA, FQGNSA. This CDR3 has 15 amino acids. J was trimmed by 4 bases and V by 5 bases; bases with no gene match: 7. The CDR3 DNA reads TGTGCCAGCAGCCCAGTAGCGGGGGGCGGAGAGACCCAGTACTTC. This codes for CASSPVAGGGETQYF.